This TCR beta chain is from a study of T cell repertoires in aging, cancer and after chemotherapy. Study-wide background: The whole study produced a dataset of some 10 million TCR reads.

TCR beta rearrangements were amplified from peripheral blood genomic DNA. As concerns this clonotype: Antigen unknown.

V was shortened by 5 bases and J by 5 bases, with 13 bases between the two germline ends. The V gene's germline CDR1 is MDHEN and CDR2 SYDVKM. The CDR3 has 13 amino acids. Findings and caveats of the study: The repertoire data cannot show anything about immunological memory following chemotherapy. Rebound thymic output was suggested by rising median generation probability during chemotherapy in each cancer cohort. In cancer patients, declining TCR diversity with age involved lost richness and lost evenness.

Rearranged V-D-J TRB sequences were amplified with a mixed TRB-A/B primer pool. TCRdb reanalysed the multiplex PCR reads using MiXCR and keeps one entry per CDR3 protein. Of about 2,000 distinct CDR3 sequences in the sample, under 40% were seen once. This TCR was sampled from a human donor with a solid tumor. Source material: blood. This sequence joins TRBV28 and TRBJ2-7, with D perhaps TRBD1 (5 bases). The CDR3 nucleotides read TGTGCCAGCAGTCAAGGGGTGAGTGACGAGCAGTACTTC. Encoded protein: CASSQGVSDEQYF.